The rows below give T cell receptor beta chains drawn from one sample of a study of shared clonotypes between healthy human individuals. Clones were read by immunoSEQ multiplex PCR, and TCRdb kept only the in-frame ones, dropping some. The sample lists 70,000 to 95,000 clones; roughly three fifths were seen once. The sequencing sample was made of memory CD8+ T cells sorted from blood. The receptors were gathered from a man aged 30 to 39 in good health. CDR3s leave out the opening cysteine and the closing phenylalanine or tryptophan. Fields, in order: V gene, J gene, clone size, D gene, CDR3 protein. D genes are given only for firm matches. Rows give clone size only sometimes, using once, few, many, or a class for an expanded clone.

TRBV11-2,TRBJ2-1,NA,TRBD2,ASSLGLAGVGTNEQF
TRBV4-1,TRBJ2-7,NA,NA,ASSQEELGMGEQY
TRBV19,TRBJ1-1,NA,NA,ASSTYGQNLNTEAF
TRBV6-4,TRBJ2-1,few,TRBD1,ASSDGTGPNEQF
TRBV19,TRBJ2-3,NA,NA,ASSISRSDTQY
TRBV25-1,TRBJ2-7,NA,NA,ASEPEGQSSYEQY
TRBV28,TRBJ2-6,NA,TRBD1,ASSMTGGAGANVLT
TRBV9,TRBJ1-3,NA,NA,ASSVSGPANTIY
TRBV4-1,TRBJ1-1,NA,NA,ASSQATGNNSNTEAF
TRBV15,TRBJ2-6,NA,NA,ATSRDNLGSSGANVLT
TRBV29-1,TRBJ2-1,NA,NA,SVEPGSHNEQF
TRBV7-8,TRBJ2-1,NA,NA,ASRPLGADKNNEQF
TRBV5-8,TRBJ1-2,NA,TRBD1,ASSLVSGGNYGYT